This T cell receptor (beta chain) was captured by sequencing in a study of blood T cell repertoires in COVID-19. Study summary: PBMCs, B-cell-depleted T cells, or T cells provided the cDNA or gDNA that made up the material.

Per the original data handling: Amplification of reference gene primers provided the estimated nucleated cell counts. Assay: immunoSEQ multiplex PCR; the TCRdb copy retains only in-frame clones and omits some. V and J calls plus clone size are reproduced from that table; the DNA served to infer D and trimming. The table records approximately 78,000 clones, roughly 92% of them present only once. The germline gives CDR1 LNHDA, CDR2 SQIVND (reference sequence). The CDR3 extends over 14 amino acids. Losses at the gene ends were 10 bases for V and 3 bases for J; bases not matched to a gene: 8. The clonotype was recovered from a man aged 45-65 years with COVID-19, enrolled during active disease. This chain connects TRBV19 to TRBJ2-3; 9 bases agree with TRBD1. Sequencing input: peripheral blood. The CDR3 DNA sequence: TGTGCCACCCGCCGGGACAGGGCGACAGATACGCAGTATTTT. Amino acids: CATRRDRATDTQYF.